The present T cell receptor (beta chain) was sequenced within a study of shared clonotypes between healthy human individuals. Points from the study as a whole: For naive CD4 cells, approximately 4.7% of clonotypes were shared across a handful of donors. Clonotype sharing among donors likely depends on sequencing depth.

A word on this clone: Its antigen remains unknown.

Here immunoSEQ multiplex PCR was the method, and the copy in TCRdb shows in-frame clones only, minus some. The repertoire includes millions of clones, approximately 92% of them detected once, and roughly 0.14% sits in the top ten. Trimming removed 6 bases from V and 1 base from J, with 9 bases in between. The CDR3 loop spans 13 amino acids. Germline V gives CDR1 SNHLY, CDR2 FYNNEI. The sequencing input was naive CD4+ T cells sorted from blood. Subset in this sample: CD45RA+ positively selected. The clonotype comes from a man younger than 30 in good health. The J gene is TRBJ2-5, the V gene TRBV2, with D uncertain. This chain's CDR3 is CASRVLGQETQYF. For the CDR3, the DNA is TGTGCCAGCAGGGTGCTAGGCCAAGAGACCCAGTACTTC.